The 6 T cell receptor beta chains presented below share a single source sample, sequenced in a study of blood T cell repertoires in COVID-19. The repertoire was sequenced with immunoSEQ multiplex PCR; TCRdb's copy has only in-frame clones and lacks some. This sample has tens of thousands of clones, with roughly 90% found just once. Material: peripheral blood. The receptors originated from a man aged 60-69 years with active or convalescent COVID-19.

The chain couples TRBV5-1 to TRBJ2-7, with D perhaps matching TRBD2 (6 bases). The V gene lost 3 bases and the J gene lost 1 base, with 11 bases spanning the gap. The germline gives CDR1 SGHRS, CDR2 YFSETQ. The CDR3 is 14 residues long. CDR3 DNA sequence: TGCGCCAGCAGCTCCAGCGGGTCGTCCTACGAGCAGTACTTC. Translating it yields CASSSSGSSYEQYF.

This rearrangement joins TRBV7-2 to TRBJ2-5; D unresolved. The germline CDR1 and CDR2 sequences are SGHTA and FQGNSA. The CDR3 loop spans 12 amino acids. Deletions cut 4 bases from V and 7 bases from J, with 10 bases between. In DNA form, the CDR3 reads TGTGCCAGCAGCTCCACCCCCGGGACCCAGTACTTC. Protein sequence: CASSSTPGTQYF.

The chain couples TRBV2 to TRBJ1-4; perhaps TRBD1 as D (6 bases). Germline loops: CDR1 SNHLY, CDR2 FYNNEI. With 6 bases removed from V and 8 bases from J, the gap between germline ends came to 16 bases. This CDR3 has 14 residues. CDR3 sequence: CASRITGSAEKLFF. The CDR3 nucleotides read TGTGCCAGCAGAATAACAGGGTCGGCGGAAAAACTGTTTTTT.

J is TRBJ1-6 and V is TRBV7-6, with D possibly matching TRBD1 (5 bases). The CDR3 covers 14 residues. Trimming pared 4 bases from V and 6 bases from J, leaving 10 bases between. Germline V gene data show CDR1 as SGHVS and CDR2 as FNYEAQ. CDR3 coding DNA: TGTGCCAGCAGCTACCGACAGCTTAATTCACCCCTCCACTTT. Protein: CASSYRQLNSPLHF.

The V gene is TRBV28, the J gene TRBJ2-2; weak D call: TRBD1 (6 bases). The germline V and J ends were trimmed by 10 bases and 1 base, with 16 bases remaining between them. Per germline, CDR1 MDHEN and CDR2 SYDVKM. The CDR3 is made up of 15 amino acids. The CDR3 region is CATKRTELNTGELFF. The CDR3 nucleotides read TGTGCCACCAAACGGACAGAGTTGAACACCGGGGAGCTGTTTTTT.

The chain couples TRBV30 to TRBJ2-1; TRBD2 matches at 12 bases. There are 17 residues in the CDR3. J lost 10 bases, V lost 0 bases, and 13 bases had no gene match. Germline V lookup: CDR1 GTSNPN, CDR2 SVGIG (reference sequence). This chain's CDR3 is CAWSVSRTSGNTREQFF. The CDR3 DNA reads as TGTGCCTGGAGTGTGAGCCGGACTAGCGGGAACACACGCGAGCAGTTCTTC.